A single sample is the source of the 2 T cell receptor beta chains below, sequenced in a study of shared clonotypes between healthy human individuals. Naive CD8 cells were CD45RO-negative, positively selected for CCR7, excluding terminally differentiated effector memory CD45RA+ cells. TCRdb's copy holds only in-frame clones and misses some; the assay was immunoSEQ multiplex PCR. This sample carries about 2 million clones, about 95% of them seen once, and the ten largest clones take roughly 1.1%. Sequenced sample: naive CD8+ T cells sorted from blood. These receptors all stem from a man between 18 and 29 years old in good health.

The rearrangement links TRBV27 to TRBJ2-1; D gene unclear. The CDR3 length is 11 residues. Trimming pared 7 bases from V and 8 bases from J, leaving 9 bases between. CDR1 and CDR2 (germline): MNHEY, SMNVEV (reference sequence). DNA of the CDR3: TGTGCCAGCAATGGGATGCATGAGCAGTTCTTC. Protein product: CASNGMHEQFF.

The DNA of the CDR3 is TGCGCCAGCAGCTTGGAGTGGTCCTACGAGCAGTACTTC. It is translated as CASSLEWSYEQYF. The gene calls are TRBV5-1 and TRBJ2-7; D unresolved. Per the germline V gene, CDR1 is SGHRS and CDR2 is YFSETQ. The CDR3 totals 13 residues. The ends were cut back, 0 bases at V and 1 base at J, with 5 bases in the middle.